These 22 T cell receptor beta chains came from one sample sequenced in a study of CD8 T cells in Susac syndrome. RNA amounts of roughly 0.5 to 1 ug underwent reverse transcription with random hexamers. A single record per CDR3 protein comes from TCRdb applying MiXCR to the immunoSEQ multiplex PCR reads. The sample lists about 300,000 distinct CDR3 sequences; roughly 85% were seen once. Sequenced: CD8+ T cells from PBMCs. Every receptor here comes from a human donor with multiple sclerosis.

In DNA, the CDR3 is TGTGCCAGCACCCTAAGCGGGACGTCCTACAATGAGCAGTTCTTC. Protein sequence: CASTLSGTSYNEQFF. The chain joins TRBV6-6 to TRBJ2-1, with 7 nucleotides matching TRBD2. The CDR3 is 15 residues long. V shed 7 bases and J 1 base; nucleotides not matched to a gene: 7. Germline V CDR1 and CDR2: MNHNY, SVGAGI (reference sequence).

Worth noting for this clonotype: The junction differs from germline at one of its ends, possibly a read error. The chain couples TRBV4-3 to TRBJ1-2, with TRBD1 identical over 9 bases. Germline V gene data show CDR1 as LGHNA and CDR2 as YSLEER. This CDR3 spans 17 amino acids. CDR3 in DNA: TGCGCCAGCAGGCAAGATATCGGGACAGGGCTCAACTATGGCTACACCTTC. Encoded protein: CASRQDIGTGLNYGYTF.

The J gene is TRBJ2-7, the V gene TRBV28; 10 bases are shared with TRBD2. CDR1 is MDHEN, CDR2 SYDVKM, per germline. V was pared by 6 bases and J by 0 bases, with 5 bases of the junction left unmatched. CDR3 length: 15 amino acids. Here the CDR3 DNA reads TGTGCCAGCAGCTCCGGGACTAGCGACTCCTACGAGCAGTACTTC. Its protein is CASSSGTSDSYEQYF.

This clonotype was observed a single time. This chain connects TRBV29-1 to TRBJ1-1; 7 nucleotides agree with TRBD1. CDR1 and CDR2 from the germline V gene are SQVTM and ANQGSEA. J lost 1 base, V lost 0 bases, and 2 bases had no gene match. The CDR3 extends over 14 amino acids. Here the CDR3 reads CSVEEDRQNTEAFF. The CDR3 DNA is TGCAGCGTTGAAGAGGACAGGCAGAACACTGAAGCTTTCTTT.

This chain uses TRBV6-5 with TRBJ1-1; D is unresolved. The CDR3 runs to 14 residues. CDR1 and CDR2 from the germline V gene are MNHEY and SVGAGI. The germline V and J ends were trimmed by 0 bases and 5 bases, with 10 bases remaining between them. The CDR3 spells CASSYSVLGTEAFF. In DNA, the CDR3 is TGTGCCAGCAGTTACTCGGTCCTCGGGACTGAAGCTTTCTTT.

In this sample, this clonotype turned up once. V usage is TRBV28 and J usage is TRBJ2-7, with 9 bases lining up with TRBD1. Trimming took 5 bases from V and 2 from J; bases not matched to a gene: 13. The CDR3 covers 17 residues. The germline V gene encodes CDR1 MDHEN and CDR2 SYDVKM. In nucleotides, the CDR3 is TGTGCCAGCAGTCCGCCCTTACCGGGACAGGGTGCCTACGAGCAGTACTTC. Translating gives CASSPPLPGQGAYEQYF.

The rearrangement joins TRBV5-5 to TRBJ1-5; D unresolved. The CDR3 covers 12 residues. Trimming shortened V by 5 bases and J by 9 bases, and 12 bases separated the two germline ends. Germline lookup yields CDR1 SGHKS and CDR2 YYEKEE (reference sequence). CDR3 DNA: TGTGCCAGCAGTAGGTGGAACGGGCCCCAGCATTTT. Its translation: CASSRWNGPQHF.

The chain uses TRBV6-2 or TRBV6-3 and TRBJ2-1; 7 nucleotides agree with TRBD1. The CDR3 contains 23 residues. Unmatched junction bases numbered 32, after V lost 2 bases and J lost 7 bases. Germline CDR1 reads MNHEY; CDR2 reads SVGEGT. The DNA for the CDR3 is TGTGCCAGCAGTTACAATTTCGGGACAGTCCCCACGTCCAACAATGGTTTTAAAAATGAGCAGTTCTTC. Translating gives CASSYNFGTVPTSNNGFKNEQFF.

This clonotype was recorded a few times. V usage is TRBV6-2 or TRBV6-3 and J usage is TRBJ2-7, with unresolved D. Germline lookup yields CDR1 MNHEY and CDR2 SVGEGT. The CDR3 loop spans 12 amino acids. V dropped 2 bases and J dropped 6 bases, with 8 bases sitting between them. CDR3 sequence: CASSYNEVEQYF. The CDR3 nucleotides read TGTGCCAGCAGTTACAACGAGGTCGAGCAGTACTTC.

The J gene is TRBJ2-1, the V gene TRBV7-3, with a tentative D call TRBD1 (5 bases). The CDR3 length is 18 residues. Germline CDR1 reads SGHTA; CDR2 reads FQGTGA. V shed 5 bases and J shed 0 bases, with 20 bases lying between them. The CDR3 loop is CASSPHRIRVGSYNEQFF. DNA for the CDR3: TGTGCCAGCAGCCCACACCGAATCAGGGTCGGCTCCTACAATGAGCAGTTCTTC.

CDR3 nucleotide sequence: TGTGCCTGGAGTCTAGGGACAGGCACCAGCGATGAGCAGTTCTTC. Residues: CAWSLGTGTSDEQFF. This chain connects TRBV30 to TRBJ2-1; 8 bases are a match to TRBD1. Germline assignment: CDR1 GTSNPN and CDR2 SVGIG (reference sequence). The CDR3 consists of 15 residues. Losses at the gene ends were 2 bases for V and 8 bases for J; bases not matched to a gene: 11.

The chain uses TRBV24-1 and TRBJ2-1, with 9 bases lining up with TRBD1. After removal of 1 base from V and 8 bases from J, the junction contained 5 bases not matched to a gene. The germline CDR1 and CDR2 sequences are KGHDR and SFDVKD. The CDR3 consists of 15 residues. The CDR3 sequence is CATSDFGTGRDEQFF. The CDR3 coding sequence is TGTGCCACCAGTGATTTCGGGACAGGGCGCGATGAGCAGTTCTTC.

CDR3 sequence reads: CASSLRPGELFF. The CDR3 coding sequence is TGTGCCAGCAGCTTGCGGCCCGGGGAGCTGTTTTTT. This rearrangement joins TRBV7-9 to TRBJ2-2; no firm D call. The CDR3 is 12 amino acids. Germline V gene sequence: CDR1 SEHNR, CDR2 FQNEAQ (reference sequence). Trimming removed 3 bases from V and 6 bases from J, with 5 bases in between.

This clonotype was picked up one time. The rearrangement links TRBV7-6 to TRBJ2-7, with 8 nucleotides matching TRBD2. V lost 3 bases to trimming and J lost 3 bases; unmatched junction nucleotides: 10. Germline loops: CDR1 SGHVS, CDR2 FNYEAQ. The CDR3 contains 16 residues. CDR3 sequence reads: CASSFGTSTSHYEQYF. The CDR3 DNA reads TGTGCCAGCAGCTTCGGGACTAGTACTTCCCACTACGAGCAGTACTTC.

A remark on this clonotype: The junction departs from germline at one end; a sequencing error may be responsible. J is TRBJ2-7 and V is TRBV2, with a tentative D call TRBD2 (6 bases). CDR3 length equals 15 residues. Germline V CDR1 and CDR2: SNHLY, FYNNEI. This CDR3 is CASSEVGSGFYEQHF. The CDR3 region has the DNA TGTGCCAGCAGTGAAGTGGGTAGCGGTTTCTACGAGCAGCACTTC.

The rearrangement joins TRBV11-2 to TRBJ1-4; the D gene is possibly TRBD1 (6 bases). The germline V gene has CDR1 SGHAT and CDR2 FQNNGV. The CDR3 sequence is 17 residues long. With 0 bases removed from V and 5 bases from J, the gap between germline ends came to 16 bases. The CDR3 here is CASSLEGPRGLNEKLFF. DNA for the CDR3: TGTGCCAGCAGCTTAGAAGGACCCAGGGGATTAAATGAAAAACTGTTTTTT. Drawing the rest from reference TRBV11-2 and TRBJ1-4, the complete variable domain is EAGVAQSPRYKIIEKRQSVAFWCNPISGHATLYWYQQILGQGPKLLIQFQNNGVVDDSQLPKDRFSAERLKGVDSTLKIQPAKLEDSAVYLCASSLEGPRGLNEKLFFGSGTQLSVL.

The chain carries TRBV9 and TRBJ2-1; the match to TRBD2 covers 10 bases. The length of the CDR3 is 15 residues. CDR1 is SGDLS, CDR2 YYNGEE, per germline. Trimming cost V 5 bases and J 8 bases; bases outside gene matches: 10. The CDR3 region is CASSIAGGGGHEQFF. The CDR3 DNA is TGTGCCAGCAGTATAGCGGGAGGTGGGGGACATGAGCAGTTCTTC.

This sequence joins TRBV25-1 and TRBJ2-1; 9 bases fit TRBD2. J gave up 8 bases and V 5 bases, and 13 bases lay outside the gene matches. Germline CDR1 reads MGHDK; CDR2 reads SYGVNS. The CDR3 runs 16 residues. CDR3 sequence: CASSSLAGASFDEQFF. Written as DNA, the CDR3 is TGTGCCAGCAGTTCCTTAGCGGGAGCCTCTTTTGATGAGCAGTTCTTC.

The chain links TRBV27 to TRBJ2-1; 10 bases are a match to TRBD2. The V and J ends lost 4 bases and 3 bases, in that order; junction bases with no gene match: 6. Germline CDR1 MNHEY, CDR2 SMNVEV (reference sequence). This CDR3 spans 16 amino acids. The CDR3 coding sequence is TGTGCCAGCAGTTACATAGCGGGAGGACTCTACAATGAGCAGTTCTTC. The encoded protein is CASSYIAGGLYNEQFF.

The CDR3 loop is CASSPSGQGSGANVLTF. The DNA of the CDR3 is TGTGCCAGCAGTCCTTCCGGACAGGGGTCTGGGGCCAACGTCCTGACTTTC. This chain uses TRBV27 with TRBJ2-6; TRBD1 aligns across 9 bases. The germline gives CDR1 MNHEY, CDR2 SMNVEV (reference sequence). After removal of 5 bases from V and 1 base from J, the junction contained 6 bases not matched to a gene. The CDR3 is 17 amino acids.

The chain links TRBV4-1 to TRBJ2-1, with 12 positions matching TRBD2. This CDR3 is 16 amino acids long. Losses at the gene ends were 3 bases for V and 6 bases for J; bases not matched to a gene: 6. Per germline, CDR1 MGHRA and CDR2 YSYEKL. The CDR3 loop is CASSHIPGLAGNEQFF. The CDR3 DNA sequence: TGCGCCAGCAGCCACATTCCGGGACTAGCGGGCAATGAGCAGTTCTTC.

The chain combines TRBV28 with TRBJ1-4, with 8 bases matching TRBD1. Trimming cost V 4 bases and J 7 bases; bases outside gene matches: 8. The CDR3 has 15 residues. Germline V gene sequence: CDR1 MDHEN, CDR2 SYDVKM. The CDR3 DNA reads as TGTGCCAGCAGTTATCAGGGGGCAGGGAGTGAAAAACTGTTTTTT. It is translated as CASSYQGAGSEKLFF.